The 4 T cell receptor beta chains given below trace back to one sample, sequenced in a study of tumor and adjacent non-tumor tissue in lung cancer. TCRbeta libraries were built with three rounds of nested PCR, modified from ARM-PCR. TCRdb itself ran the multiplex PCR reads through MiXCR, one entry per CDR3 protein. The repertoire holds over 100,000 distinct CDR3 sequences, with 60% to 80% as singletons. This sample's RNA came from whole unsorted tissue. The sample consisted of lung tumor tissue. The source of these receptors is a woman between 55 and 75 years old with non-small cell lung cancer.

The chain combines TRBV28 with TRBJ1-4; D call uncertain. CDR1 MDHEN and CDR2 SYDVKM come from the germline V gene. The CDR3 has 14 amino acids. The V end lost 6 bases, the J end lost 1 base, and 9 bases lay between the germline ends. CDR3 bases: TGTGCCAGCAGATCTAGTGTAACTAATGAAAAACTGTTTTTT. As protein: CASRSSVTNEKLFF.

This sequence joins TRBV20-1 and TRBJ2-1, with 9 bases that match TRBD2. The V and J ends lost 7 bases and 6 bases, in that order; junction bases with no gene match: 10. The CDR3 has 14 amino acids. The germline gives CDR1 DFQATT, CDR2 SNEGSKA (reference sequence). CDR3 in amino acids: CSEAGGNTINEQFF. The CDR3 nucleotides are TGCAGTGAGGCGGGAGGGAATACAATCAATGAGCAGTTCTTC.

This clonotype was seen more than once but under ten times. The germline gene is not matched at one end of the junction; a read error may be the cause. V usage is TRBV6-1 and J usage is TRBJ2-2; 7 nucleotides match TRBD1. This CDR3 region has 16 residues. CDR1 is MNHNS, CDR2 SASEGT, per germline. CDR3 region: CASTPLGQVSTRELFF. CDR3 sequence (DNA): TGTGCCAGCACTCCCCTAGGACAGGTATCCACCAGGGAGCTGTTTTTT.

About this clonotype: One end of the junction is discordant with germline, which a read error may explain. The chain is built from TRBV11-1 and TRBJ2-2, with 11 positions matching TRBD2. The CDR3 is 17 residues long. Germline lookup yields CDR1 SGHAT and CDR2 FQDESV (reference sequence). CDR3 in amino acids: CASSPQLAGESTRELFF. The DNA of the CDR3 is TGTGCTAGCAGCCCGCAACTAGCGGGAGAATCCACCAGGGAGCTGTTTTTT.